The sequence of this T cell receptor beta chain was determined in a study of tumor-infiltrating lymphocytes in oesophageal squamous cell carcinoma. TCRdb passed the PCR reads through MiXCR, listing each CDR3 protein once. The sample consists of some 10,000 distinct CDR3 sequences, roughly three fifths of them appearing once. The CDR3 runs 13 residues. Germline V gene data show CDR1 as ENHRY and CDR2 as SYGVKD. V lost 6 bases, J lost 2 bases, and 3 bases stayed unmatched. This clonotype was seen more than once but under ten times. Sample: esophageal tumor tissue. The J gene is TRBJ2-7, the V gene TRBV10-3; 8 nucleotides agree with TRBD1. The clonotype was recovered from a female donor with esophageal squamous cell carcinoma. The CDR3 loop is CAIRATGAYEQYF. CDR3 nucleotides: TGTGCCATCAGGGCGACAGGGGCCTACGAGCAGTACTTC.